This T cell receptor (beta chain) was sequenced for a study of graft-versus-host responses after intestinal transplantation (dated by TCRdb to the early 2020s). About the investigation overall: The transplants that recipients received were multivisceral, liver-intestinal, or isolated intestinal. The cohort enrolled some 23 intestinal transplant recipients, one of whom was a retransplant, and a few patients without pretransplant specimens were excluded. Rather than being sequenced by the commercial service, samples from a few later patients were sequenced in-house on an Illumina MiSeq and processed with MiXCR. Anti-thymocyte globulin induction was given to all recipients, followed by maintenance tacrolimus and steroids for about 3 years. Donor T cell macrochimerism was defined as a peak of at least 4% donor T cells among recipient peripheral blood mononuclear cells. Alloreactive clones were identified by sequencing pre-transplant mixed lymphocyte reaction products and comparing them with unstimulated pre-transplant donor and recipient T cells. Graft-versus-host and host-versus-graft alloreactive T cell clones were tracked in the graft, circulation and bone marrow after intestinal transplantation using bulk TCR-beta CDR3 sequencing.

The time point label, as the study defines it: cells obtained before transplantation from donor or recipient. CD3+CD4+ and CD3+CD8+ populations were FACS-sorted from unstimulated pre-transplant donor and recipient cells taken from spleen or lymph nodes. Overall study outcomes, separate from this receptor: The conclusions were limited by the relatively low number and heterogeneity of the intestinal transplant patients. Peak levels of circulating GvH clones were associated with declines in HvG clones early after transplant. GvH clones were detected in recipient bone marrow, and some appeared earlier in ileal mucosa or blood, consistent with an intestinal mucosal origin. Patients with donor T cell macrochimerism had high GvH to HvG T cell clonal ratios in their allografts.

Points on this clone: Its specific antigen is unknown. No per-base quality is available; no much larger clone lies one base away.

Trimming at the junction amounts to 7 bases on V and 11 bases on J, and the germline ends lie 20 bases apart. CDR1 and CDR2, looked up from the germline V gene, are ENHRY and SYGVKD. The CDR3 spans 13 residues, from the cysteine through the phenylalanine. Only the CDR3 DNA is retained, 39 bases long and in frame from the first base. Library generation was performed with the immunoSEQ multiplex PCR assay. For most patients, genomic DNA was isolated using the Qiagen DNeasy Blood and Tissue Kit and was shipped frozen to Adaptive Biotechnologies for TCR sequencing. High-throughput TCR-beta CDR3 sequencing of genomic DNA from most patients was performed by Adaptive Biotechnologies. On the authors' methods: Adaptive's ImmunoSEQ software was the source of the TCR sequencing data for about 17 patients, while three other patients were processed with MiXCR and VDJtools. To correct CD4 versus CD8 sorting errors, any sequence found in both subsets at a frequency ratio below 5:1 was removed. CDR3 nucleotide sequences shared between donor and recipient were removed because the origin of such sequences could not be assigned. To be classed as alloreactive, a clone needed at least 2-fold expansion over unstimulated cells and a minimum CFSE-low frequency of 0.002% (template counts) or 0.001% (read counts). Clones were considered mappable if detected in sequenced pre-transplant spleen, lymph node, or MLR CFSE-low populations of the donor or recipient. The cumulative frequency of alloreactive clones was calculated as a percentage of all sequences, weighted by copy number. TCRdb limited this immuneACCESS table to in-frame rearrangements with V and J called. A share of clones is missing; checked studies link under half to unresolved V genes, and the rest is unexplained. V, J and clone size are those of that table, while D and trimming were read from the DNA. This sample gives about 100,000 clones in total; more than 75% of them show up just once. Around 0.86% of the sample belongs to the ten largest clones.

The sample was unstimulated CD4+ T cells sorted from spleen or lymph node cells, taken before transplant. The chain employs TRBV10-3 and TRBJ1-1, with TRBD1 as a weak D call on 6 bases. The TCR sequence derives from a human donor who was the organ donor for an intestinal transplant. The DNA reads TGTGCCATCAAACCCCCCGGGGGGCAGGGGGCTTTCTTT. Its protein product is CAIKPPGGQGAFF.